The clone carrying this T cell receptor (beta chain) was found many times. Its cognate antigen is unknown. Thyroid surgery had not been preceded by any treatment in any patient. Per the original data handling: For papillary thyroid cancer, a distant-metastasis classifier was constructed from CDR3 differences observed across clinicopathological groups. TCRdb re-analyzed the PCR reads through MiXCR. These V and J calls derive from TCRdb rather than the authors' analysis. The data contain about 15,000 clones, about 29% of them seen just once; the ten biggest clones take up roughly 52%. The record originates from a study of metastatic and nonmetastatic thyroid tumors. Overall study context: For malignant and benign thyroid patients, tumor or nodule tissue and blood were the sources whose repertoires were compared.

The study, taken as a whole, reports: A significant increase in TCR beta diversity was reportedly seen in malignant thyroid tumors relative to benign nodules, in blood and tumor.

Germline V gene lookup returns CDR1 MDHEN and CDR2 SYDVKM. This CDR3 has 13 residues. V was trimmed by 8 bases and J by 7 bases, leaving 14 bases between them. This TCR derives from a male donor with papillary thyroid cancer or a benign thyroid nodule (not recorded which). Some clones in this sample may be carry-over from other donors' samples. Sequenced sample: tumor tissue. This chain joins TRBV28 and TRBJ2-2, with D possibly being TRBD1 (5 bases). The chain's CDR3 is CASRQGQIGELFF. CDR3 nucleotide sequence: TGTGCCAGCCGCCAGGGTCAGATCGGGGAGCTGTTTTTT.